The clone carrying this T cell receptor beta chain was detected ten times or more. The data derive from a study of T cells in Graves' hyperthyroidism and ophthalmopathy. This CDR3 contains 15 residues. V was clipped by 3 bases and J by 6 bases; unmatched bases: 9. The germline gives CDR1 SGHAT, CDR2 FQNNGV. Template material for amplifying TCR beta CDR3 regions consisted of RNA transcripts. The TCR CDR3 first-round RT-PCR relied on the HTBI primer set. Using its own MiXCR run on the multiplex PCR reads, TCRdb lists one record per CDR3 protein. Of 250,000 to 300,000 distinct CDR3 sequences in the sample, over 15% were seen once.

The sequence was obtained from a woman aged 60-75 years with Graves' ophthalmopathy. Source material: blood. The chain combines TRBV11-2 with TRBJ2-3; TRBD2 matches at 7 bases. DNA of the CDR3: TGTGCCAGCAGCTTTAAGGTCAGCGGGACCGATACGCAGTATTTT. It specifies CASSFKVSGTDTQYF.